Included here is one T cell receptor beta chain sequence, with context. Its antigen is undetermined. The sample comes from a study of cytomegalovirus exposure and HLA in healthy donors. Assay: immunoSEQ multiplex PCR; the TCRdb copy retains only in-frame clones and omits some. In the table there are 97,000 or so clones, about 95% of which are singletons. The study, taken as a whole, reports: Cytomegalovirus association was listed for under 200 TCR beta chains. The tendency of first-cohort TCR clusters to co-occur in the 120 validation repertoires was identified by a subsequent analysis. High specificity and sensitivity for cytomegalovirus status were reported for the classifier.

The CDR3 extends over 13 amino acids. Germline CDR1 reads SEHNR; CDR2 reads FQNEAQ (reference sequence). The germline V and J ends were trimmed by 8 bases and 4 bases, with 14 bases remaining between them. The origin of this receptor is a woman under 30 in good health and CMV-seronegative. Sequenced: PBMCs. The V gene is TRBV7-9, the J gene TRBJ1-2, with D perhaps TRBD1 (6 bases). DNA for the CDR3: TGTGCCAGCGGTTGGGGGCAGTCCTATGGCTACACCTTC. It codes for CASGWGQSYGYTF.